The rows below give T cell receptor beta chains drawn from one sample of a study of cytomegalovirus exposure and HLA in healthy donors. Method: immunoSEQ multiplex PCR; TCRdb's copy keeps in-frame clones and lacks some. The data hold around 100,000 clones, with approximately 85% observed a single time. The specimen sequenced was PBMCs. These receptors all come from a man aged 25-45 years in good health and CMV-seronegative. Each CDR3 is given with its conserved first and last residue.

length	J	V	CDR3
15	TRBJ1-1	TRBV19	CATATGRGANTEAFF
13	TRBJ2-1	TRBV10-3	CAISERRYNEQFF
17	TRBJ2-3	TRBV5-1	CAGSLGDRAINTDTQYF
16	TRBJ2-1	TRBV9	CASSVDGVRGYNEQFF
14	TRBJ2-7	TRBV29-1	CSVAGWTGPYEQYF
15	TRBJ2-5	TRBV9	CATSTTGTLQETQYF
16	TRBJ1-1	TRBV9	CASSRPGTGSNTEAFF
18	TRBJ1-2	TRBV28	CASTPLPAGQNWNYGYTF
14	TRBJ2-7	TRBV27	CASSQGTSPAEQYF
15	TRBJ1-2	TRBV6-6	CASSYPGQGNYGYTF
16	TRBJ1-4	TRBV28	CASSPLTGGDNEKLFF
15	TRBJ2-2	TRBV5-1	CASSLGGLNTGELFF
13	TRBJ1-4	TRBV10-3	CAISESTGGKLFF
13	TRBJ2-7	TRBV19	CASSIAPGYEQYF
17	TRBJ1-5	TRBV10-3	CAISEPRGRDANQPQHF
15	TRBJ2-7	TRBV6-5	CASSYSRAGVGEQYF
12	TRBJ2-3	TRBV6-1	CASRASTDTQYF
16	TRBJ1-1	TRBV28	CASSLLMTGENTEAFF
16	TRBJ2-3	TRBV28	CASSSLAAQGTDTQYF
14	TRBJ2-7	TRBV30	CAWSGRTSLSEQYF
15	TRBJ2-1	TRBV29-1	CSARAGTSGSNEQFF
13	TRBJ1-5	TRBV6-5	CASSDSFNQPQHF
15	TRBJ1-5	TRBV5-1	CASSGDGASNQPQHF
16	TRBJ1-5	TRBV28	CASSPFLDRKGQPQHF
13	TRBJ1-2	TRBV5-1	CASSLGHYYGYTF
15	TRBJ1-2	TRBV7-9	CASSPPGGRDYGYTF
16	TRBJ2-3	TRBV4-1	CASSQDGRGRADTQYF
15	TRBJ2-7	TRBV5-1	CASSLTTGGTYEQYF
14	TRBJ1-2	TRBV30	CASRGDSPSKGYTF